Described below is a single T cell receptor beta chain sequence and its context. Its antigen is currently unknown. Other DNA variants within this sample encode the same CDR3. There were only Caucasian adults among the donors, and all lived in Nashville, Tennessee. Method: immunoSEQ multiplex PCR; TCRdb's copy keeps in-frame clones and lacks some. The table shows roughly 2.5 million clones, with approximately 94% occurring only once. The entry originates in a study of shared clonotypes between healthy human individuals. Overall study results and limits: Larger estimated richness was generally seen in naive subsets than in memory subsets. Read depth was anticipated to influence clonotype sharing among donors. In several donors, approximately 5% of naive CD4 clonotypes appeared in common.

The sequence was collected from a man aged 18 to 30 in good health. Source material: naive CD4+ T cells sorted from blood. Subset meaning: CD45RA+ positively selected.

The CDR3: CASSVQGSYEQYF. As DNA, the CDR3 is TGTGCCAGTAGTGTCCAGGGCTCCTACGAGCAGTACTTC. The rearrangement uses TRBV19 and TRBJ2-7, with D perhaps TRBD1 (5 bases). Germline V gives CDR1 LNHDA, CDR2 SQIVND (reference sequence). The CDR3 length is 13 residues. The V end lost 5 bases, the J end lost 0 bases, and 8 bases lay between the germline ends.